This T cell receptor beta chain emerged from a study of OX40 agonist ivuxolimab in advanced cancers. TCRdb's copy holds only in-frame clones and misses some; the assay was immunoSEQ multiplex PCR. The sample yields approximately 28,000 clones, roughly 80% seen once. V was pared by 1 base and J by 5 bases, with 9 bases between. The CDR3 spans 14 residues. The V gene's germline CDR1 is LNHNV and CDR2 YYDKDF (reference sequence). Samples of blood were obtained at baseline, on cycle 4 day 1, and on cycle 7 day 1. The specimen was CD4+ or CD8+ T cells sorted from blood, collected in a trial of the OX40 agonist ivuxolimab. This TCR derives from an adult with an advanced solid tumor such as melanoma, head and neck, liver or kidney cancer. The chain uses TRBV15 and TRBJ1-5; no reliable D call. The CDR3 sequence is CATSRGNLDQPQHF. As DNA, the CDR3 is TGTGCCACCAGCAGAGGGAACCTTGATCAGCCCCAGCATTTT.